This T cell receptor beta chain is drawn from a study of cytomegalovirus exposure and HLA in healthy donors. Comment on this clone: Its target is not known.

PCR used 60 Vbeta primers and 13 Jbeta primers. Assay: immunoSEQ multiplex PCR; the TCRdb copy retains only in-frame clones and omits some. The table has tens of thousands of clones, less than 85% seen once. Losses at the gene ends were 4 bases for V and 4 bases for J; bases not matched to a gene: 6. Germline V gives CDR1 SGHNT, CDR2 YYREEE (reference sequence). This CDR3 comprises 14 residues. Notes on the study in general: The productive fraction for most TCR beta V segments was about 87% or about 30% in an earlier analysis. Reportedly, a later analysis found an Asian-associated ancestry cluster had fewer N-insertions than the approximately 700-donor mean.

This sequence joins TRBV5-4 and TRBJ2-5; TRBD1 matches 8 bases. Sequencing used PBMCs. This TCR was sampled from a man aged 18 to 29 in good health and CMV-seronegative. The CDR3 loop is CASSASGGRETQYF. The DNA of the CDR3 is TGTGCCAGCAGCGCCTCAGGGGGCCGAGAGACCCAGTACTTC.